This passage covers 7 T cell receptor beta chains from one sample sequenced in a study of OX40 agonist ivuxolimab in advanced cancers. This table comes from immunoSEQ multiplex PCR, and its TCRdb copy is limited to in-frame clones, with some not included. The repertoire includes 25,000 to 35,000 clones, roughly 84% of them detected once, and around 17% sits in the top ten. Sequencing was performed on CD4+ or CD8+ T cells sorted from blood, taken in a trial of the OX40 agonist ivuxolimab. These receptors originate from an adult with an advanced solid tumor such as melanoma, head and neck, liver or kidney cancer.

The rearrangement links TRBV4-2 to TRBJ2-7; perhaps TRBD2 as D (6 bases). The CDR3 extends over 18 amino acids. Germline V gene lookup returns CDR1 LGHNA and CDR2 YNFKEQ. V lost 0 bases and J 0 bases, leaving 18 bases between the germline ends. CDR3 in amino acids: CASSQDPSLAASSYEQYF. In DNA form, the CDR3 reads TGTGCCAGCAGCCAAGATCCTTCCTTAGCGGCAAGCTCCTACGAGCAGTACTTC.

The rearrangement links TRBV9 to TRBJ2-1; D possibly uses TRBD1 or TRBD2 (6 bases each). This CDR3 region has 14 residues. Per germline, CDR1 SGDLS and CDR2 YYNGEE. The V and J ends lost 0 bases and 8 bases respectively, with 12 bases between them. CDR3 amino acids: CASSVAYRGDEQFF. The CDR3 region has the DNA TGTGCCAGCAGCGTAGCTTATAGGGGGGATGAGCAGTTCTTC.

In its sample, this clone was seen once. This rearrangement joins TRBV4-1 to TRBJ2-3; D is unclear. CDR1 and CDR2 from the germline V gene are MGHRA and YSYEKL. Trimming took 1 base from V and 0 from J, leaving 8 bases between them. The CDR3 covers 15 residues. The CDR3 DNA reads as TGCGCCAGCAGCCAAGGGGGTTCAAGCACAGATACGCAGTATTTT. It yields the protein CASSQGGSSTDTQYF.

The chain couples TRBV13 to TRBJ2-5; D remains ambiguous. The better agreement between TRBJ2-7 and the DNA end casts doubt on the J call. CDR1 and CDR2 (germline): PRHDT, FYEKMQ (reference sequence). This CDR3 has 14 residues. The CDR3 DNA sequence: TGTGCCAGCGGCGAGAGGCAATCTTACTACGAGCAGTACTTC. Protein: CASGERQSYYEQYF.

This rearrangement joins TRBV6-1 to TRBJ2-2, with 10 bases identical to TRBD2. Trimming removed 3 bases from V and 4 bases from J; junction bases left unmatched: 8. The CDR3 covers 17 residues. Germline-derived CDR1 and CDR2 are MNHNS and SASEGT. CDR3 region: CASSDVGTSALTGELFF. The CDR3, as DNA: TGTGCCAGCAGTGATGTCGGGACTAGCGCCCTCACCGGGGAGCTGTTTTTT.

This rearrangement joins TRBV16 to TRBJ2-5, with a tentative D call TRBD2 (6 bases). The V end was cut by 3 bases, the J end by 5 bases, with 16 bases between. The CDR3 covers 15 residues. Germline CDR1 reads KGHSY; CDR2 reads FQNENV. The CDR3, as DNA: TGTGCCAGCAGCCAGGAAACCGGGAGATGGGAGACCCAGTACTTC. This sequence encodes CASSQETGRWETQYF. The full variable domain, with the rest looked up from reference TRBV16 and TRBJ2-5, is GEEVAQTPKHLVRGEGQKAKLYCAPIKGHSYVFWYQQVLKNEFKFLISFQNENVFDETGMPKERFSAKCLPNSPCSLEIQATKLEDSAVYFCASSQETGRWETQYFGPGTRLLVL.

A word on this clone: Other DNA sequences within the sample encode an identical CDR3. This chain connects TRBV7-9 to TRBJ1-1; D call uncertain. CDR1 and CDR2 (germline): SEHNR, FQNEAQ (reference sequence). Trimming left V 1 base short and J 2 bases short, with 2 bases between. The CDR3 loop spans 12 amino acids. The CDR3 sequence: CASSLVNTEAFF. The CDR3, as DNA: TGTGCCAGCAGCTTAGTTAACACTGAAGCTTTCTTT.